The 31 T cell receptor beta chains listed next were all sequenced from one sample in a study of cytomegalovirus exposure and HLA in healthy donors. The PCR employed 60 Vbeta primers together with 13 Jbeta primers. Libraries were prepared by immunoSEQ multiplex PCR; TCRdb keeps only in-frame clonotypes and omits some of them. Among fewer than 200,000 clones, approximately 80% were seen once, and the ten largest hold 0.7% to 0.95%. Source material: PBMCs. The receptors shown here come from a woman between 18 and 29 years old in good health and CMV-seronegative.

This rearrangement joins TRBV28 to TRBJ2-7; 7 bases fit TRBD1. This CDR3 has 15 amino acids. Per germline, CDR1 MDHEN and CDR2 SYDVKM. Losses at the gene ends were 5 bases for V and 1 base for J; bases not matched to a gene: 8. CDR3 loop: CASSPTGDPSYEQYF. DNA of the CDR3: TGTGCCAGCAGTCCCACAGGGGACCCTTCCTACGAGCAGTACTTC. The full variable domain, completed using reference TRBV28 and TRBJ2-7, is DVKVTQSSRYLVKRTGEKVFLECVQDMDHENMFWYRQDPGLGLRLIYFSYDVKMKEKGDIPEGYSVSREKKERFSLILESASTNQTSMYLCASSPTGDPSYEQYFGPGTRLTVT.

The J gene is TRBJ1-1, the V gene TRBV27, with 7 bases fitting TRBD1. V shed 3 bases, J shed 5 bases, and the junction held 9 bases outside the gene matches. The CDR3 has 15 amino acids. Looked up from germline, CDR1 is MNHEY and CDR2 is SMNVEV (reference sequence). CDR3 loop: CASSLRQGGRTEAFF. The DNA of the CDR3 is TGTGCCAGCAGTTTGAGACAGGGAGGTCGGACTGAAGCTTTCTTT.

In its sample, this clone was seen a few times. The chain combines TRBV30 with TRBJ2-3, with 9 bases matching TRBD2. Trimming took 3 bases from V and 3 from J; bases not matched to a gene: 16. The CDR3 runs to 18 residues. Germline assignment: CDR1 GTSNPN and CDR2 SVGIG (reference sequence). The CDR3 DNA is TGTGCCTGGAGACTCTTAGCGGGAGAAGAGGAGGGGACAGATACGCAGTATTTT. Encoded protein: CAWRLLAGEEEGTDTQYF.

J is TRBJ1-5 and V is TRBV2, with 7 nucleotides matching TRBD1. Germline V lookup: CDR1 SNHLY, CDR2 FYNNEI. The CDR3 has 13 residues. V dropped 5 bases and J dropped 7; count of bases not matched to a gene: 5. The CDR3 reads CASSFTGVQPQHF. CDR3 nucleotide sequence: TGTGCCAGCAGTTTTACAGGGGTACAGCCCCAGCATTTT.

The CDR3 here is CASRPDRQNTEAFF. CDR3 bases: TGTGCCAGCAGACCAGACAGACAGAACACTGAAGCTTTCTTT. The genes are TRBV6-4 and TRBJ1-1, with D maybe TRBD1 (5 bases). The CDR3 sequence is 14 residues long. V lost 6 bases to trimming and J lost 1 base, with 12 bases between them. Per the germline V gene, CDR1 is MRHNA and CDR2 is SNTAGT.

The chain joins TRBV6-6 to TRBJ2-7, with D perhaps TRBD2 (5 bases). This CDR3 has 12 amino acids. Germline assignment: CDR1 MNHNY and CDR2 SVGAGI (reference sequence). Trimming removed 4 bases at V and 3 bases at J, with 7 bases between. Written as DNA, the CDR3 is TGTGCCAGCAGTTCTGAGGGCTACGAGCAGTACTTC. It translates to CASSSEGYEQYF.

The chain carries TRBV28 and TRBJ1-1; no firm D call. This CDR3 region has 12 residues. With 5 bases removed from V and 10 bases from J, the gap between germline ends came to 14 bases. CDR1 is MDHEN, CDR2 SYDVKM, per germline. The CDR3, as DNA: TGTGCCAGCAGTCGCCGCGACGGAGGAGCTTTCTTT. Translating it yields CASSRRDGGAFF.

This clone was found once. The rearrangement joins TRBV6-6 to TRBJ2-3, with D unresolved. The CDR3 is 13 amino acids. Trimming stripped 0 bases from V and 4 bases from J, with 5 bases between. Looked up from germline, CDR1 is MNHNY and CDR2 is SVGAGI (reference sequence). The CDR3 coding sequence is TGTGCCAGCAGTTACTCCCTATCAGATACGCAGTATTTT. The encoded protein is CASSYSLSDTQYF.

The V call is TRBV15, the J call TRBJ2-5, with a possible D match to TRBD2 (5 bases). Trimming stripped 3 bases from V and 2 bases from J, with 16 bases between. There are 16 residues in the CDR3. CDR1 LNHNV and CDR2 YYDKDF come from the germline V gene (reference sequence). CDR3 sequence (DNA): TGTGCCACCAGCAGCGACACCGGGGATGGGCAAGAGACCCAGTACTTC. Translated: CATSSDTGDGQETQYF.

The chain combines TRBV29-1 with TRBJ1-1, with D perhaps TRBD1 (6 bases). Trimming stripped 2 bases from V and 12 bases from J, with 13 bases between. Germline V gene sequence: CDR1 SQVTM, CDR2 ANQGSEA. The CDR3 has 11 residues. The CDR3 loop is CSVERGASTFF. CDR3 DNA: TGCAGCGTTGAACGGGGGGCTTCGACTTTCTTT.

CDR3 loop: CASRISGTGNYEQYF. CDR3 bases: TGTGCCAGCAGAATTTCCGGGACAGGGAACTACGAGCAGTACTTC. The chain uses TRBV27 and TRBJ2-7; TRBD1 agrees at 9 bases. The V gene's germline CDR1 is MNHEY and CDR2 SMNVEV (reference sequence). The V segment lost 6 bases and the J segment 3 bases; nucleotides outside the gene matches: 9. This CDR3 is built from 15 residues.

V and J are TRBV10-3 and TRBJ1-3; D may be TRBD1 (6 bases). The CDR3 has 12 amino acids. CDR1 is ENHRY, CDR2 SYGVKD, per germline. Trimming shortened V by 11 bases and J by 1 base, and 9 bases separated the two germline ends. The DNA for the CDR3 is TGTGCCGCACAGGGATCTGGAAACACCATATATTTT. This codes for CAAQGSGNTIYF.

The chain links TRBV5-1 to TRBJ2-1; no clear D gene. The CDR3 length is 15 residues. With 2 bases removed from V and 1 base from J, the gap between germline ends came to 10 bases. Germline-derived CDR1 and CDR2 are SGHRS and YFSETQ. CDR3 coding DNA: TGCGCCAGCAGCTTCGACCGAGCGTCCTACAATGAGCAGTTCTTC. This gives the protein CASSFDRASYNEQFF.

The chain employs TRBV7-2 and TRBJ1-1; no clear D gene. Germline CDR1 reads SGHTA; CDR2 reads FQGNSA. This CDR3 has 15 amino acids. Trimming removed 1 base from V and 3 bases from J, with 12 bases in between. CDR3 in DNA: TGTGCCAGCAGCTTAGAATCGGGGTCGGACACTGAAGCTTTCTTT. Encoded protein: CASSLESGSDTEAFF.

The chain is built from TRBV7-9 and TRBJ2-3; a possible D gene is TRBD2 (6 bases). Trimming cost V 7 bases and J 6 bases, with 14 bases left between them. The V gene's germline CDR1 is SEHNR and CDR2 FQNEAQ (reference sequence). This CDR3 is built from 13 residues. Here the CDR3 DNA reads TGTGCCAGCACCGATCCGGGAGATGATACGCAGTATTTT. Its translation is CASTDPGDDTQYF.

The chain has TRBV14 and TRBJ2-2; D ambiguous. Germline lookup yields CDR1 SGHDN and CDR2 FVKESK. The CDR3 spans 11 residues. Trimming took off 2 bases at V and 7 bases at J, with 2 bases between the two ends. The CDR3 sequence: CASSQYGELFF. The CDR3 bases are TGTGCCAGCAGCCAATACGGGGAGCTGTTTTTT.

The CDR3 DNA reads TGTGCCAGCAGCTTTCCAGGGGGTGTTACAGATACGCAGTATTTT. Translating gives CASSFPGGVTDTQYF. This chain connects TRBV5-6 to TRBJ2-3; TRBD1 matches 7 bases. Trimming cost V 2 bases and J 3 bases; bases outside gene matches: 6. The CDR3 has 15 amino acids. CDR1 is SGHDT and CDR2 is YYEEEE in the germline V gene.

This clone was seen a single time. This chain connects TRBV6-1 to TRBJ1-3; weak D call: TRBD1 (6 bases). This CDR3 contains 15 residues. Germline CDR1 reads MNHNS; CDR2 reads SASEGT. V shed 2 bases and J shed 8 bases, with 16 bases lying between them. CDR3 protein: CASSERSMRGYTIYF. In nucleotides, the CDR3 is TGTGCCAGCAGTGAACGAAGTATGAGGGGGTACACCATATATTTT.

This clone has more than one count but fewer than ten. The chain has TRBV19 and TRBJ2-1, with D tentatively TRBD1 (6 bases). CDR3 length: 14 amino acids. CDR1 and CDR2 (germline): LNHDA, SQIVND (reference sequence). Trimming removed 3 bases from V and 4 bases from J, with 10 bases in between. CDR3 sequence (DNA): TGTGCCAGTAGTATCGGGGACACTTACAATGAGCAGTTCTTC. As protein: CASSIGDTYNEQFF.

This chain uses TRBV6-5 with TRBJ2-7, with 10 bases identical to TRBD1. CDR3 length: 16 amino acids. The germline gives CDR1 MNHEY, CDR2 SVGAGI. With V trimmed by 1 base and J by 3 bases, 6 bases remained unmatched. The CDR3 region is CASSYFPGQGIYEQYF. CDR3 DNA sequence: TGTGCCAGCAGTTACTTTCCGGGACAGGGGATCTACGAGCAGTACTTC.

A few counts support this clone. V and J are TRBV19 and TRBJ2-7, with 7 nucleotides matching TRBD1. The CDR3 is 15 residues long. The ends lost 4 bases at V and 4 bases at J; junction bases unmatched: 10. Germline lookup yields CDR1 LNHDA and CDR2 SQIVND (reference sequence). CDR3 sequence reads: CASSTQTGTAYEQYF. The DNA for the CDR3 is TGTGCCAGTAGTACCCAGACAGGGACAGCATACGAGCAGTACTTC.

V gene TRBV18 combines with J gene TRBJ2-1, with D possibly TRBD1 on 5 matching bases. CDR3 length equals 15 residues. Germline lookup yields CDR1 KGHSH and CDR2 LQKENI. The V gene lost 4 bases and the J gene lost 7 bases, with 17 bases spanning the gap. The CDR3 nucleotides are TGTGCCAGCTCACTAGGGGCCTGGAGTCCAAATGAGCAGTTCTTC. This translates into CASSLGAWSPNEQFF.

The chain has TRBV18 and TRBJ2-1; TRBD2 matches at 12 bases. Germline-derived CDR1 and CDR2 are KGHSH and LQKENI. Losses at the gene ends were 3 bases for V and 2 bases for J; bases not matched to a gene: 5. The CDR3 has 17 residues. The CDR3 sequence: CASSPPGLAGTYNEQFF. Written as DNA, the CDR3 is TGTGCCAGCTCACCGCCCGGACTAGCGGGAACCTACAATGAGCAGTTCTTC.

V gene TRBV4-3 combines with J gene TRBJ1-2; TRBD1 matches 7 bases. Unmatched junction bases numbered 12, after V lost 0 bases and J lost 8 bases. CDR3 length: 16 amino acids. CDR1 is LGHNA and CDR2 is YSLEER in the germline V gene. The CDR3 coding sequence is TGCGCCAGCAGCCAAGATCGTACAGGGGCCAAGTGGGGCTACACCTTC. Protein sequence: CASSQDRTGAKWGYTF.

This clone was observed once. The V and J genes are TRBV28 and TRBJ1-1, with 7 positions matching TRBD1. J lost 0 bases, V lost 3 bases, and 10 bases had no gene match. The CDR3 sequence is 17 residues long. Per the germline V gene, CDR1 is MDHEN and CDR2 is SYDVKM. CDR3 sequence (DNA): TGTGCCAGCAGTTTCCGCAGGGGGGATACTATGAACACTGAAGCTTTCTTT. This translates into CASSFRRGDTMNTEAFF. Supplemented by reference TRBV28 and TRBJ1-1, the full variable domain reads DVKVTQSSRYLVKRTGEKVFLECVQDMDHENMFWYRQDPGLGLRLIYFSYDVKMKEKGDIPEGYSVSREKKERFSLILESASTNQTSMYLCASSFRRGDTMNTEAFFGQGTRLTVV.

J is TRBJ2-7 and V is TRBV5-1, with a tentative D call TRBD2 (5 bases). Trimming took off 0 bases at V and 0 bases at J, with 16 bases between the two ends. The CDR3 has 17 amino acids. Germline V CDR1 and CDR2: SGHRS, YFSETQ. This CDR3 reads CASSLANFGVTSYEQYF. CDR3 bases: TGCGCCAGCAGCTTGGCCAATTTCGGGGTGACCTCCTACGAGCAGTACTTC.

The CDR3 DNA reads TGTGCCAGCAGCTTGAGGCTAGCGGGTGAATATGAGCAGTTCTTC. Its protein product is CASSLRLAGEYEQFF. The chain carries TRBV5-5 and TRBJ2-1; 8 bases line up with TRBD2. CDR1 and CDR2 from the germline V gene are SGHKS and YYEKEE (reference sequence). With V trimmed by 1 base and J by 8 bases, 8 bases remained unmatched. The CDR3 spans 15 residues.

The chain combines TRBV5-1 with TRBJ2-1; TRBD2 agrees at 10 bases. V shed 4 bases and J 4 bases; nucleotides not matched to a gene: 5. This CDR3 spans 15 amino acids. CDR1 is SGHRS and CDR2 is YFSETQ in the germline V gene. DNA of the CDR3: TGCGCCAGCAGCGTCCCGACTAGCGGGTACAATGAGCAGTTCTTC. Its protein is CASSVPTSGYNEQFF. The variable domain in full, with the rest retrieved from reference TRBV5-1 and TRBJ2-1, is KAGVTQTPRYLIKTRGQQVTLSCSPISGHRSVSWYQQTPGQGLQFLFEYFSETQRNKGNFPGRFSGRQFSNSRSEMNVSTLELGDSALYLCASSVPTSGYNEQFFGPGTRLTVL.

The J gene is TRBJ2-1, the V gene TRBV6-6; 12 bases match TRBD1. CDR1 is MNHNY and CDR2 is SVGAGI in the germline V gene (reference sequence). V shed 6 bases, J shed 13 bases, and the junction held 10 bases outside the gene matches. The CDR3 contains 14 residues. CDR3 bases: TGTGCCAGCAGAACGGGACAGGGGGCGTCTTTTCAGTTCTTC. It is translated as CASRTGQGASFQFF.

The V call is TRBV10-2, the J call TRBJ1-5; D ambiguous. V lost 6 bases and J 3 bases, leaving 6 bases between the germline ends. In germline, CDR1 is WSHSY, CDR2 SAAADI. The CDR3 sequence is 12 residues long. This CDR3 reads CASRGINQPQHF. The DNA for the CDR3 is TGCGCCAGCAGGGGCATCAATCAGCCCCAGCATTTT.

V is TRBV9 and J is TRBJ2-1; 7 positions match TRBD1. Germline CDR1 and CDR2: SGDLS and YYNGEE. CDR3 size: 16 residues. After removal of 4 bases from V and 0 bases from J, the junction contained 7 bases not matched to a gene. DNA for the CDR3: TGTGCCAGCAGCCCCAGGGGGAGCCACTCCTACAATGAGCAGTTCTTC. Translation: CASSPRGSHSYNEQFF.